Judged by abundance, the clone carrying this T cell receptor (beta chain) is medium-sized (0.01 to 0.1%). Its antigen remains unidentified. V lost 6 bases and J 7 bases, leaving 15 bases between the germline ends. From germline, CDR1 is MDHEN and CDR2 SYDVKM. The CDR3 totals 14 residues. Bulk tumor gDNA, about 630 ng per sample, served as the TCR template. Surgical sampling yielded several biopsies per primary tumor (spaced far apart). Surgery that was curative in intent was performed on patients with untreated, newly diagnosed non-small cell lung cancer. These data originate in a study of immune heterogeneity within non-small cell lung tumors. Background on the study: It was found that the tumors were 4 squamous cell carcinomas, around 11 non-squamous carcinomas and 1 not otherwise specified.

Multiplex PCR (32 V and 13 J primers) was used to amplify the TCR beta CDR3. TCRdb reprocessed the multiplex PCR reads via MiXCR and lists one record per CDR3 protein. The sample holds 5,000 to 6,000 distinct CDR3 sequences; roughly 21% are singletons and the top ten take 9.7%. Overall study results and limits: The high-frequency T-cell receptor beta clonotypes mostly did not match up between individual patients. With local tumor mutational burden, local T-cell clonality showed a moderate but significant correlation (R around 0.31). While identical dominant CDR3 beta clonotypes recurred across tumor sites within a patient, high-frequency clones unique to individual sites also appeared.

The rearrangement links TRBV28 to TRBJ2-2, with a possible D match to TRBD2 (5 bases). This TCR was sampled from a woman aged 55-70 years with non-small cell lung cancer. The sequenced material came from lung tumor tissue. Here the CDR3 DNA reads TGTGCCAGCAGGCAAGGGCGAGGGATCGGGGAGCTGTTTTTT. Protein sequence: CASRQGRGIGELFF. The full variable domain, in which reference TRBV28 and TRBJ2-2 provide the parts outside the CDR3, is DVKVTQSSRYLVKRTGEKVFLECVQDMDHENMFWYRQDPGLGLRLIYFSYDVKMKEKGDIPEGYSVSREKKERFSLILESASTNQTSMYLCASRQGRGIGELFFGEGSRLTVL.